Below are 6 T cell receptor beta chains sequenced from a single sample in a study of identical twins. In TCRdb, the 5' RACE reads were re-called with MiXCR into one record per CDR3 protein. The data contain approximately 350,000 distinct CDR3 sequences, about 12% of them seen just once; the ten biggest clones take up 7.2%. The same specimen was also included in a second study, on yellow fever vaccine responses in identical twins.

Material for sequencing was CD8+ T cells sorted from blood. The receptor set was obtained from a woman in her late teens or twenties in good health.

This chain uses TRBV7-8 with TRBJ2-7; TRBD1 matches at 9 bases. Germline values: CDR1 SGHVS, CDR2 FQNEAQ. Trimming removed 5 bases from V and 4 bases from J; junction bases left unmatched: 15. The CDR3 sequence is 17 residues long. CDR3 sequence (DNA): TGTGCCAGCAGCCCTGGGACAGGGAGCATTTTGAGTTACGAGCAGTACTTC. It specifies CASSPGTGSILSYEQYF.

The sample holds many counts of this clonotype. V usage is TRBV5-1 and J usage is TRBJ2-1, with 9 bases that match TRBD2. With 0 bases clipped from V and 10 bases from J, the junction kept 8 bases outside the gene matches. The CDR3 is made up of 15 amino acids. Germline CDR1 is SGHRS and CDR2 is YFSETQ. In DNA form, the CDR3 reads TGCGCCAGCAGCTTGGAAGGCGGGAGGGCCCAAGAGCAGTTCTTC. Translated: CASSLEGGRAQEQFF. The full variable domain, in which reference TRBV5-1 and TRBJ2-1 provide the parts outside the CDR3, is KAGVTQTPRYLIKTRGQQVTLSCSPISGHRSVSWYQQTPGQGLQFLFEYFSETQRNKGNFPGRFSGRQFSNSRSEMNVSTLELGDSALYLCASSLEGGRAQEQFFGPGTRLTVL.

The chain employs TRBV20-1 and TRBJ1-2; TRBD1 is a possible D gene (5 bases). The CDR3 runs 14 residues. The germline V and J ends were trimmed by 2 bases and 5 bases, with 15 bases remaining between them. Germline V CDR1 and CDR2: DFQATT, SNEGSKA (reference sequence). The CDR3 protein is CSARSTGDGYGYTF. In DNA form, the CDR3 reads TGCAGTGCTAGAAGCACGGGGGATGGATATGGCTACACCTTC.

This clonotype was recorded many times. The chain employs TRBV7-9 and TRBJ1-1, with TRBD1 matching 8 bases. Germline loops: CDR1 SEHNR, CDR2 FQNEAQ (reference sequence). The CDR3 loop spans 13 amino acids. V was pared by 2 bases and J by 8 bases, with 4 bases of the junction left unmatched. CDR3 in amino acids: CASSLLGQGEAFF. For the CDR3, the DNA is TGTGCCAGCAGCTTACTAGGACAGGGCGAAGCTTTCTTT.

CDR3 in amino acids: CASSEAPSFYNEQFF. The CDR3 DNA reads TGTGCCAGCAGTGAAGCGCCTAGCTTCTACAATGAGCAGTTCTTC. The chain couples TRBV2 to TRBJ2-1, with D possibly being TRBD2 (5 bases). Germline V gives CDR1 SNHLY, CDR2 FYNNEI. The CDR3 runs 15 residues. With 0 bases removed from V and 3 bases from J, the gap between germline ends came to 9 bases.

The CDR3 bases are TGTGCCAGCAGTGAGGCAGGGGACTACAATGAGCAGTTCTTC. It specifies CASSEAGDYNEQFF. The genes are TRBV6-1 and TRBJ2-1; maybe TRBD1 (6 bases). The V gene lost 3 bases and the J gene lost 3 bases, with 9 bases spanning the gap. This CDR3 is built from 14 residues. Germline CDR1 MNHNS, CDR2 SASEGT.